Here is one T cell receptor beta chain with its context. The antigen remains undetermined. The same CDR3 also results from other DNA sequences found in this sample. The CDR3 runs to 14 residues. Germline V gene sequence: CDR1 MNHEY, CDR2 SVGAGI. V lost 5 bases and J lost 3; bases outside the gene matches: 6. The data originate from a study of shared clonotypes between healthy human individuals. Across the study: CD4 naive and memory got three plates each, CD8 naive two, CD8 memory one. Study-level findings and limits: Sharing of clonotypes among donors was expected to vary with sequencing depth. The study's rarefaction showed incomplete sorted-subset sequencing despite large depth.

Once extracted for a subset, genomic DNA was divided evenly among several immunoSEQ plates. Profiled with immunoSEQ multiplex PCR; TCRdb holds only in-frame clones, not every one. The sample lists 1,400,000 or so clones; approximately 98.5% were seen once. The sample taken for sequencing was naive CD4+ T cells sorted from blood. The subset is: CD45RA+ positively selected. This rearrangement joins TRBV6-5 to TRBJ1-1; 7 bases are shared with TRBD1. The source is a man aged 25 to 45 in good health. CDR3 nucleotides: TGTGCCAGCAGTAACAGGGGTCGGGACACTGAAGCTTTCTTT. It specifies CASSNRGRDTEAFF.